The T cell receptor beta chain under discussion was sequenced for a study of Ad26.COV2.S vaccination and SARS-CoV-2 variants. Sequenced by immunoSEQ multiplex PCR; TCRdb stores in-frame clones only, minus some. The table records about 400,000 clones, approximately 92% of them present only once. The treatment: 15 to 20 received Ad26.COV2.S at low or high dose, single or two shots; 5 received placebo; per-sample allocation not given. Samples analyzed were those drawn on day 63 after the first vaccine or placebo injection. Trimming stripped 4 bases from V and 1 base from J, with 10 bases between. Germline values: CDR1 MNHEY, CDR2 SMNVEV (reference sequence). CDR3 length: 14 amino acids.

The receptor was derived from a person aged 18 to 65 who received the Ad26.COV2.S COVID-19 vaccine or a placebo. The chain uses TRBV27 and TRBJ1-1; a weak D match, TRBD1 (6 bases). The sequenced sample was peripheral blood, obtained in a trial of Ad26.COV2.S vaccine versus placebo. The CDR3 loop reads CASSSNRENTEAFF. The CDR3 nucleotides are TGTGCCAGCAGTTCAAACAGGGAGAACACTGAAGCTTTCTTT.